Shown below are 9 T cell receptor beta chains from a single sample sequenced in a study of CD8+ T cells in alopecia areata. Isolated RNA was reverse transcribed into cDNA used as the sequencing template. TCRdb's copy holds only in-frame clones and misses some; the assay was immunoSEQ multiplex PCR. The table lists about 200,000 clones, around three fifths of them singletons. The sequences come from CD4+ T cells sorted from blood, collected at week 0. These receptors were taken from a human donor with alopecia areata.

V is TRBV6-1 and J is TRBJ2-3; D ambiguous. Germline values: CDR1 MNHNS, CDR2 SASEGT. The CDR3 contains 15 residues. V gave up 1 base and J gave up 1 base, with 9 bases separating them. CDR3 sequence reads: CASSEVGHRTDTQYF. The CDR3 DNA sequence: TGTGCCAGCAGTGAAGTCGGGCATCGCACAGATACGCAGTATTTT.

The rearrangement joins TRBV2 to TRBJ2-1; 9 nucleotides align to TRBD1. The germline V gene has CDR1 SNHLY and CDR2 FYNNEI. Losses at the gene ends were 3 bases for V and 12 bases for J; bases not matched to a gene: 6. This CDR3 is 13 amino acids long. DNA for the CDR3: TGTGCCAGCAGTGACGGGACAGGGACGAGGCAGTTCTTC. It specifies CASSDGTGTRQFF. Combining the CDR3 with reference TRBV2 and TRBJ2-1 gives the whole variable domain EPEVTQTPSHQVTQMGQEVILRCVPISNHLYFYWYRQILGQKVEFLVSFYNNEISEKSEIFDDQFSVERPDGSNFTLKIRSTKLEDSAMYFCASSDGTGTRQFFGPGTRLTVL.

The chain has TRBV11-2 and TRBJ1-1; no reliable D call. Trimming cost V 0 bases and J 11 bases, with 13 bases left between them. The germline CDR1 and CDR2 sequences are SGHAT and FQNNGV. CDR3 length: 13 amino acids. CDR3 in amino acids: CASSLDSSPFAFF. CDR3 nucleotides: TGTGCCAGCAGCTTAGATTCCTCTCCGTTCGCTTTCTTT.

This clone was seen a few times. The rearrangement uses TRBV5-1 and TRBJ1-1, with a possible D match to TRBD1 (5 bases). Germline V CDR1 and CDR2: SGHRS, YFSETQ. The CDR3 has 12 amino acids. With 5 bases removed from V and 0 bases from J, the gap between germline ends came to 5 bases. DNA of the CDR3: TGCGCCAGCAGGACAGTGAACACTGAAGCTTTCTTT. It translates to CASRTVNTEAFF.

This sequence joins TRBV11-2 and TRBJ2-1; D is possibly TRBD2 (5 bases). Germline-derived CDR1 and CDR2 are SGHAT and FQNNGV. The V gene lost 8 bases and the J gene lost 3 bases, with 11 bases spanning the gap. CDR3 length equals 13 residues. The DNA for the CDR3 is TGTGCCAGCGGCGGACTGATCTACAATGAGCAGTTCTTC. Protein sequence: CASGGLIYNEQFF. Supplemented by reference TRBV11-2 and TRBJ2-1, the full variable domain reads EAGVAQSPRYKIIEKRQSVAFWCNPISGHATLYWYQQILGQGPKLLIQFQNNGVVDDSQLPKDRFSAERLKGVDSTLKIQPAKLEDSAVYLCASGGLIYNEQFFGPGTRLTVL.

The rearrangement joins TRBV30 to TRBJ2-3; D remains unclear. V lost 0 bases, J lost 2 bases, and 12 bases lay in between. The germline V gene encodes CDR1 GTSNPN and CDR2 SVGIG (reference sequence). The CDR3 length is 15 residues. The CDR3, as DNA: TGTGCCTGGAGTGTATTCCCCAGGTACACAGATACGCAGTATTTT. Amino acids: CAWSVFPRYTDTQYF.

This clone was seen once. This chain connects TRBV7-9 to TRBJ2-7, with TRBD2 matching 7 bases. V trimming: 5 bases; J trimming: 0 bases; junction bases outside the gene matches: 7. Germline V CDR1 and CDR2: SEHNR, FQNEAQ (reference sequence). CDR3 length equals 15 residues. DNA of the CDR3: TGTGCCAGCAGCCCAAGCGGGACCAACTCCTACGAGCAGTACTTC. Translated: CASSPSGTNSYEQYF. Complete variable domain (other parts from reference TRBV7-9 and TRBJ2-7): DTGVSQNPRHKITKRGQNVTFRCDPISEHNRLYWYRQTLGQGPEFLTYFQNEAQLEKSRLLSDRFSAERPKGSFSTLEIQRTEQGDSAMYLCASSPSGTNSYEQYFGPGTRLTVT.

The CDR3 loop is CASSPGQSDTQYF. The CDR3, as DNA: TGTGCCAGCAGCCCCGGGCAGTCAGATACGCAGTATTTT. This chain uses TRBV7-9 with TRBJ2-3, with D unclear. The CDR3 length is 13 residues. The ends were cut back, 5 bases at V and 4 bases at J, with 10 bases in the middle. Germline V gene data show CDR1 as SEHNR and CDR2 as FQNEAQ (reference sequence). Together with reference TRBV7-9 and TRBJ2-3, the CDR3 gives the full variable domain: DTGVSQNPRHKITKRGQNVTFRCDPISEHNRLYWYRQTLGQGPEFLTYFQNEAQLEKSRLLSDRFSAERPKGSFSTLEIQRTEQGDSAMYLCASSPGQSDTQYFGPGTRLTVL.

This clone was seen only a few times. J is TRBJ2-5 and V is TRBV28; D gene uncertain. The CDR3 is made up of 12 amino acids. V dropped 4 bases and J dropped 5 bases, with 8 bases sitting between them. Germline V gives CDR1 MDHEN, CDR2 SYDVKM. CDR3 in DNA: TGTGCCAGCAGTTATTCCCCGGAGACCCAGTACTTC. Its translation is CASSYSPETQYF. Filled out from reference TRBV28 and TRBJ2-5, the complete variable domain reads DVKVTQSSRYLVKRTGEKVFLECVQDMDHENMFWYRQDPGLGLRLIYFSYDVKMKEKGDIPEGYSVSREKKERFSLILESASTNQTSMYLCASSYSPETQYFGPGTRLLVL.